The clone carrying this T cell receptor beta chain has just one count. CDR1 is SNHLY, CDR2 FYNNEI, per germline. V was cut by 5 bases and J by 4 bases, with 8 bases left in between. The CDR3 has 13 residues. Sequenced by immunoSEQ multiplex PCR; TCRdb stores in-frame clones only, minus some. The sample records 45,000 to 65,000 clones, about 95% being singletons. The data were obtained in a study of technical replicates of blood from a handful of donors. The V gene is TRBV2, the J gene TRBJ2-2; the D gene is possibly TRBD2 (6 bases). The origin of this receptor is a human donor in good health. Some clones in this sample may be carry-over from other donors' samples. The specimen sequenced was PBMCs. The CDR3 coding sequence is TGTGCCAGCAGTTACGGGGGCACCGGGGAGCTGTTTTTT. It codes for CASSYGGTGELFF.